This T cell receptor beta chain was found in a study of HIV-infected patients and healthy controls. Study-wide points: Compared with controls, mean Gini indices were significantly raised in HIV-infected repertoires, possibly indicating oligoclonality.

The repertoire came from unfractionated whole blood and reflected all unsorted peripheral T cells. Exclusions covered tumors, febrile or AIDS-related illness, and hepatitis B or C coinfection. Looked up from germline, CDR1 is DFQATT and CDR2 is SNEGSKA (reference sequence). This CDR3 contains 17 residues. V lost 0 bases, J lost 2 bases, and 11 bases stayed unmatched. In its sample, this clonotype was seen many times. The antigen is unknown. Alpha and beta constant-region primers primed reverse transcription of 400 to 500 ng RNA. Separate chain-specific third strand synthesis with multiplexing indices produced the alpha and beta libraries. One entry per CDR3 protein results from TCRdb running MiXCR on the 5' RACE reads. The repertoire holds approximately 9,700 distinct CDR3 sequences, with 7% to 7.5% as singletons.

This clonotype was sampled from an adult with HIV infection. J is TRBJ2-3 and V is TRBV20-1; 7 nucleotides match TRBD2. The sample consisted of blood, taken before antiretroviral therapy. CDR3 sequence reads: CSARDPVPAGDTDTQYF. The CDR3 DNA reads TGCAGTGCTAGAGACCCCGTCCCCGCGGGGGACACAGATACGCAGTATTTT.